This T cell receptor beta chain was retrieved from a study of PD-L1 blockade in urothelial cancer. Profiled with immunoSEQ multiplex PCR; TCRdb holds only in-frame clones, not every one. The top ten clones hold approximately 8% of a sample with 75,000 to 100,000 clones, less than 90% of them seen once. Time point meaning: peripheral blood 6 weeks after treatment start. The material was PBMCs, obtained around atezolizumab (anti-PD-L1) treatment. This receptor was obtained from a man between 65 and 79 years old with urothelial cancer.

The CDR3 loop is CASSVGDGTNEQFF. The CDR3 nucleotides read TGTGCCAGCAGCGTAGGGGACGGGACAAATGAGCAGTTCTTC. V usage is TRBV9 and J usage is TRBJ2-1; a weak D match, TRBD1 (6 bases). Germline CDR1 reads SGDLS; CDR2 reads YYNGEE. The CDR3 loop spans 14 amino acids. Trimming pared 0 bases from V and 7 bases from J, leaving 11 bases between.